This T cell receptor (beta chain) appears in the sequencing data of a study of cytomegalovirus exposure and HLA in healthy donors (dated by TCRdb to 2016 to 2017). Background on the whole study: In an earlier analysis of 587 of the donors, 250 to 300 Gb of sequence data and approximately 100 million unique TCR beta sequences from about 179 million T cells were reported. An early release covering roughly 640 HLA-typed donors comprised roughly 300 gigabases of sequencing data and tens of millions of unique TCR sequences. The genetic ancestry cluster associated with self-reported Caucasian donors included 80% to 90% of the approximately 410 genotyped donors. The study was designed to test whether signatures of past pathogen exposure could be identified by cataloging public T cell receptors. The study profiled the T cell repertoires of around 700 subjects by immunosequencing and related them to cytomegalovirus serostatus. Along with the approximately 650-subject first cohort, a separate validation cohort of over 90 different subjects was used. To predict cytomegalovirus infection status, the study brought together high-throughput TCR immunosequencing, statistical association of individual TCRs with disease status, and machine learning. A later analysis re-analyzed previously published TCR beta repertoires from about 730 donors and added high-resolution HLA genotyping to study TCR occurrence patterns. Rather than using new phenotypic data, the later analysis identified candidate immune exposures from TCR beta sequences and from how often those sequences occurred across donors. To decide whether each TCR beta V gene segment behaved as functional or pseudogenic, an earlier analysis of some 600 of the donors relied on high-throughput TCR beta sequencing. Donor age, sex, ethnicity and CMV serostatus were compiled together with the repertoire data. A later genetic analysis used genome-wide SNP genotypes for about three fifths of the 666 donors, treating that subset as a discovery cohort. All discovery cohort repertoires had been generated using a single sequencing platform. Both class I and class II loci were covered by HLA typing, at four-digit resolution. Typing coverage differed by locus: A, B, C, DRB1 and DQB1 were typed in about 629-640 donors, DQA1 in approximately 520, DPA1 in over 600, and DPB1 in 400 to 480. Roughly 5 DR-DQ haplotypes were handled as single units for association and clustering, since linkage in the cohort was strong. Among 398 genotyped donors of the cohort, an average of roughly 230,000 unique TCR beta nucleotide sequences was sequenced per donor, of which 15% to 20% were non-productive. The study at large found these results: In a later analysis, most CMV-associated TCR beta chains were found to appear HLA-restricted, with HLA associations seemingly driven largely by CMV exposure. In vitro tests confirmed that a few of the cytomegalovirus-associated TCR beta chains recognize cytomegalovirus antigens. Because some donors lacked HLA typing at each locus, the association tests relied only on the typed subset. Cytomegalovirus status was reported to be diagnosed by the classifier with high specificity and sensitivity in both the original and validation cohorts. A later analysis associated about 17,000 TCR beta sequences with specific HLA alleles at a false discovery rate of 0.05. In a later analysis, TCR association rates were found to vary across HLA loci, with the most associated TCRs seen for DRB1 alleles and the fewest for HLA-C alleles. A total of 164 TCR beta chains were listed by the study as associated with cytomegalovirus. A group of highly shared sequence variants was considered likely to be a technical artifact of the sequencing pipeline. In a later analysis, HLA-associated TCR beta chains were found to be more clonally expanded and to have lower generation probabilities than equally common non-associated chains. It was suggested by the authors that the approach could potentially be generalized to other disease states and immunological phenotypes. According to a later genetic analysis, donors in an Asian-associated ancestry cluster had fewer N-insertions in productive TCRs than the approximately 670-donor mean. When HLA alleles, especially DR and DQ, strongly co-occurred, TCR associations were difficult to assign to individual alleles. Presence/absence analyses assumed roughly uniform sequencing depth across donors, an assumption that may not hold. A further reported finding was that TCR beta sequences accurately predicted the HLA-A and HLA-B alleles for most subjects in the first cohort. Linkage disequilibrium might explain the correlated functional status among segregating V segments, but an unknown experimental factor could not be ruled out. Roughly 17 rarely observed V segments, including chromosome 9 orphons, were excluded from the earlier analysis of 550 to 700 of the donors because counts were too low. In an earlier analysis of under 600 of the donors, most TCR beta V segments were observed in productive rearrangements about 87% or about 30% of the time, broadly matching IMGT annotations. Because the 87-base-pair reads could not distinguish some IMGT-functional V segments, including TRBV6-2 and TRBV6-3, those segments were excluded. The cohort was sequenced for TCR beta chains only, and without alpha or paired-chain data the features that could be detected were limited. The only immune exposure information available for the cohort was CMV serostatus. A later genetic analysis associated a missense DCLRE1C variant with V-gene and J-gene trimming of TCR beta chains, and an independent cohort replicated the association. Several of the top co-occurrence clusters appeared to be linked to parvovirus B19, influenza, CMV and Epstein-Barr virus, according to a later analysis. Most TCR sequences were seen in very few donors, while some public TCRs were found in many individuals.

A note on this clone: Its binding antigen is unknown. No clone much larger than this one lies a single base away; base qualities are absent. Other DNA sequences of this sample code for an identical CDR3.

In total, approximately 610 healthy bone marrow donors made up the cohort. Cohort members were all nominally healthy when sampled, although unrecorded immune exposures were likely present. The donor was CMV seronegative and was included in the group of hundreds of seronegative cohort members. A peripheral blood sample was provided by each donor, and peripheral blood mononuclear cells were used for TCR beta sequencing. The Qiagen DNeasy Blood Extraction Kit was used to extract genomic DNA from the blood cell samples. The CDR3 holds 14 amino acids from the cysteine to the phenylalanine. Only CDR3 DNA is held: 42 bases, read in frame from base 1. For CDR1 and CDR2, the germline V gene lists SGDLS and YYNGEE. V is reduced by 4 bases and J by 7 bases, leaving a spacing of 17 bases between them. Library creation used the immunoSEQ multiplex PCR assay. For the multiplex PCR, a mixture combining 60 forward primers for TCR Vbeta segments and 13 reverse primers for TCR Jbeta segments was used. The CDR3 region of rearranged TCR beta genes was amplified from genomic DNA by a multiplex PCR assay. The amplified TCR beta libraries were sequenced on the Illumina HiSeq System as 87-base-pair reads. The source study handled its data this way. A later analysis counted 75 million to 100 million unique TCR beta chains across the 500 to 850 repertoires, and roughly 11 million of these chains were shared by at least two donors. Raw reads were error-corrected and collapsed into unique sequences by a nearest-neighbor algorithm in which closely related sequences were merged to remove PCR and sequencing errors. V, D and J gene segments were assigned by aligning CDR3 sequences to IMGT reference sequences. For a sequence to be retained, a match of at least six nucleotides was required to both a V gene segment and a J gene segment. Rearrangements were classified as productive when the CDR3 lacked stop codons and remained in frame with V and J, and all other rearrangements were classified as non-productive. Following IMGT convention, CDR3 was defined as the stretch from the second conserved V-encoded cysteine to the conserved J-encoded phenylalanine. Sequences without an unambiguous match to a single V gene segment were excluded from the earlier analysis of approximately 600 of the donors. An earlier analysis of around 600 of the donors classified V segments as functional when productive rearrangements were above 56.7% and as segregating when the standard deviation between donors was above 5%. A statistical classification framework was built for diagnosing cytomegalovirus status from the catalog of TCR beta chain sequences. A later analysis assigned V and J genes by comparing TCR nucleotide sequences with IMGT/GENE-DB human TR gene sequences. In a later analysis, CDR3 sequences and most-parsimonious VDJ recombination scenarios were assigned using the TCRdist pipeline. In a later analysis, every TCR beta chain was defined by the combination of its CDR3 amino acid sequence and its V-gene family, and reads without a unique V-gene family were dropped. As a way to deal with suspected cross-contamination and a sequencing artifact, a later analysis dropped hundreds of nucleotide sequences that were highly shared and had low generation probability. For each public chain, a later analysis derived a clonal expansion index from normalized ranks of inferred template counts within each repertoire. Generation probabilities in a later analysis came from a VDJ recombination model fitted to out-of-frame rearrangements, and those results were checked against IGoR. In a later analysis, TCR-TCR, TCR-HLA and TCR-CMV co-occurrence was scored with hypergeometric tests, and a repertoire-size bias correction was applied to TCR pairs. False discovery rates were estimated in a later analysis by permuting HLA or CMV assignments 20 times. In a later analysis, co-occurring TCRs were grouped using DBSCAN, and TCRdist sequence similarity was added for clustering within HLA-allele-positive subsets. For co-occurrence clustering, repertoires with fewer than 30,000 or more than 120,000 public chains were excluded, along with several repertoires with anomalous nucleotide sharing. TCRdb re-hosts the immuneACCESS table, in-frame sequences only. Its copies lack some clones; in the studies checked, an unresolved V gene accounts for under half of them, and the cause for the rest is not known. V, J and clone size are taken as reported in that table, and D and trimming were inferred from the DNA itself. The sample profile shows some 85,000 clones; over 60% of them were found once. The ten most abundant clones make up around 3.5% of the sample.

Specimen: PBMCs. The clonotype was recovered from a man younger than 45 in good health and CMV-seronegative. This chain joins TRBV9 to TRBJ1-2; the D segment cannot be called with confidence. The encoded CDR3 is CASSNSPFDPGYTF. The DNA sequence is TGTGCCAGCAGCAACAGCCCTTTCGACCCTGGCTACACCTTC.